This TCR beta chain emerged from a study of regulatory T cells in long-lasting Graves disease. The CDR3 spans 18 residues. Germline-derived CDR1 and CDR2 are MDHEN and SYDVKM. In building TCR beta libraries, iRepertoire HTBI primers were used together with Arm-PCR of CDR3 regions. TCRdb independently ran MiXCR on the multiplex PCR reads; one entry per CDR3 protein. The sample lists 500,000 to 700,000 distinct CDR3 sequences, roughly 15% occurring once. Concerning this clonotype itself: Possible read error: a much larger clone is one base away.

This sample's time point: newly diagnosed GD, antithyroid drugs for less than 3 months. Extracted RNA from PBMCs served as the source of the TCR library. In addition, the sample was reused for a study of T cells in Graves' hyperthyroidism and ophthalmopathy. That paper notes: Hyperthyroidism was newly diagnosed in patients aged 18 to 65 (duration under 2 months). Carried out on the TCR CDR3, a first-round RT-PCR used the HTBI primer set. From stable hyperthyroidism, ophthalmopathy was separated by a 13 V-J model.

The receptor's source is a woman under 40 with Graves disease. The sample in question was peripheral blood mononuclear cells (PBMCs), obtained at new diagnosis, from a patient treated with antithyroid drugs. The chain is built from TRBV28 and TRBJ2-3; D is unresolved. The DNA for the CDR3 is TGTGTCAGCAGTTTTGGGAAAATATCCGCTACTAGCACAGATACGCAGTATTTT. Translation gives CVSSFGKISATSTDTQYF.